This record concerns one TCR beta chain sequence. Its antigen is as yet unknown. Other nucleotide sequences from this sample produce the same CDR3. The CDR3 extends over 17 amino acids. Looked up from germline, CDR1 is SGHTA and CDR2 is FQGNSA. Trimming at V came to 9 bases and at J to 5 bases, leaving 15 bases not matched to a gene. This specimen belongs to a study of T cell responses to AZD1222 COVID-19 vaccine. Overall study findings and caveats: Spike regions recognized by vaccine-associated CD4 TCRs spanned the protein, led by 160-218 and 743-854. No repertoire was sampled before or during the peak T cell response, only after it. White British people made up most donors, females outnumbered males, and clonal diversity was possibly underestimated. Reports say nearly half of spike-specific TCRs go after unmutated variant regions.

Only in-frame clones appear in the TCRdb table, and some are missing; sequencing was by immunoSEQ multiplex PCR. Among 170,000 or so clones listed, about 86% were seen once. V gene TRBV7-2 combines with J gene TRBJ2-5, with 13 bases fitting TRBD2. The clonotype originates from an adult who received the AZD1222 COVID-19 vaccine. The specimen comprised peripheral blood, sampled 28 days after the second AZD1222 dose. CDR3 DNA sequence: TGTGCCAGTCAACCCCGGACTAGCGGGGGTTTTGGGGAGACCCAGTACTTC. Amino acid sequence: CASQPRTSGGFGETQYF. Filled out from reference TRBV7-2 and TRBJ2-5, the complete variable domain reads GAGVSQSPSNKVTEKGKDVELRCDPISGHTALYWYRQSLGQGLEFLIYFQGNSAPDKSGLPSDRFSAERTGGSVSTLTIQRTQQEDSAVYLCASQPRTSGGFGETQYFGPGTRLLVL.